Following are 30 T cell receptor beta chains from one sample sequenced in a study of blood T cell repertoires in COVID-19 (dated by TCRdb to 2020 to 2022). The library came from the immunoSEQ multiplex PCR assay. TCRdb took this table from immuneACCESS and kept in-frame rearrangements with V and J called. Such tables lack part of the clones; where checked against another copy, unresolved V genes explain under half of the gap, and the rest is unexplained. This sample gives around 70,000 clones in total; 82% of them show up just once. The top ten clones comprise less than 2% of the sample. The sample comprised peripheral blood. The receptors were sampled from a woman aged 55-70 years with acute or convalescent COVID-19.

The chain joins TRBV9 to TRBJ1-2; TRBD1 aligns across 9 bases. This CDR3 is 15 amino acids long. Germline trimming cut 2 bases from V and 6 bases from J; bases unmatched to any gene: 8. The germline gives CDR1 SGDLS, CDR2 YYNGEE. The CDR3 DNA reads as TGTGCCAGCAGCGTCGTCCGGGACAGGGCAAATGGCTACACCTTC. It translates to CASSVVRDRANGYTF.

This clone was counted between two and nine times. The CDR3 DNA sequence: TGTGCCAGTACCTTCCGCTTAGCCACTGAAGCTTTCTTT. It specifies CASTFRLATEAFF. The rearrangement links TRBV19 to TRBJ1-1, with D uncertain. The CDR3 is 13 residues long. The V gene lost 7 bases and the J gene lost 4 bases, with 13 bases spanning the gap. Germline V gene data show CDR1 as LNHDA and CDR2 as SQIVND (reference sequence).

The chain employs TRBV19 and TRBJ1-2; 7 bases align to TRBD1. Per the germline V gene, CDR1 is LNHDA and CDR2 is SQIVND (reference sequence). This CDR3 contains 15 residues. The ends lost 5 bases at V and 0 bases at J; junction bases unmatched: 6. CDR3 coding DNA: TGTGCCAGTAGTCGACAGGGACTTTCTAACTATGGCTACACCTTC. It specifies CASSRQGLSNYGYTF.

The CDR3 is CASRNRGGYNEQFF. DNA of the CDR3: TGTGCCAGTCGTAACAGGGGCGGGTACAATGAGCAGTTCTTC. The chain is built from TRBV19 and TRBJ2-1, with 7 bases that match TRBD1. The CDR3 covers 14 residues. From germline, CDR1 is LNHDA and CDR2 SQIVND (reference sequence). J lost 4 bases, V lost 8 bases, and 8 bases had no gene match. The full variable domain, with the rest looked up from reference TRBV19 and TRBJ2-1, is DGGITQSPKYLFRKEGQNVTLSCEQNLNHDAMYWYRQDPGQGLRLIYYSQIVNDFQKGDIAEGYSVSREKKESFPLTVTSAQKNPTAFYLCASRNRGGYNEQFFGPGTRLTVL.

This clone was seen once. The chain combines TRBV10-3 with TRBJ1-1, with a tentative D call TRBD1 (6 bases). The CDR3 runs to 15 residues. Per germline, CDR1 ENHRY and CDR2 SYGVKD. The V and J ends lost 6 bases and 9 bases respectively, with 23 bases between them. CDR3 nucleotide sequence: TGTGCCATCAGGGCCGGGGGGGGCGAAAAAGGAAAAGCTTTCTTT. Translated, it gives CAIRAGGGEKGKAFF.

The CDR3 nucleotides are TGTGCCAGTAGAAGGGGTAGCGGGAGCACAGATACGCAGTATTTT. Translation: CASRRGSGSTDTQYF. The chain employs TRBV19 and TRBJ2-3; TRBD2 aligns across 7 bases. The junction had 6 bases not matched to a gene; V was cut back by 6 bases and J by 0 bases. The CDR3 has 15 amino acids. Per germline, CDR1 LNHDA and CDR2 SQIVND (reference sequence).

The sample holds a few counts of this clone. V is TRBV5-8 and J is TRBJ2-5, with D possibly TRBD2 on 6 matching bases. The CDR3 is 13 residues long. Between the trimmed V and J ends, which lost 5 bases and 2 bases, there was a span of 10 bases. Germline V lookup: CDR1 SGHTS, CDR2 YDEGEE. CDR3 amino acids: CASRPRGQETQYF. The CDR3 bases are TGTGCCAGCAGGCCCCGGGGGCAAGAGACCCAGTACTTC. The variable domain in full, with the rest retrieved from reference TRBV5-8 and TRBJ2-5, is EAGVTQSPTHLIKTRGQQATLRCSPISGHTSVYWYQQALGLGLQFLLWYDEGEERNRGNFPPRFSGRQFPNYSSELNVNALELEDSALYLCASRPRGQETQYFGPGTRLLVL.

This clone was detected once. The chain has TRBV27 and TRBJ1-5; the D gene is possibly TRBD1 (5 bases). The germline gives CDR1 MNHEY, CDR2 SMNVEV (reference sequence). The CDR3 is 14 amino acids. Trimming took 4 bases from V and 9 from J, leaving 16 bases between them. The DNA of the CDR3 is TGTGCCAGCAGTTCCACAGGTGGACGGGTGCCCCAGCATTTT. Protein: CASSSTGGRVPQHF.

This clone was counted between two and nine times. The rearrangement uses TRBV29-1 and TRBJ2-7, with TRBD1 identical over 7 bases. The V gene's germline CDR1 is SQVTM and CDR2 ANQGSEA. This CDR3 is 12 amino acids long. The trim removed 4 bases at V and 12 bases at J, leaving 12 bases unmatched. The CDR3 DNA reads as TGCAGCGTTGGTCTCCGGACAGGCTGGCGGTACTTC. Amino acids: CSVGLRTGWRYF.

CDR3 coding DNA: TGTGCCAGCAGTGACACAGGGGGCAGCTATGGCTACACCTTC. This translates into CASSDTGGSYGYTF. The chain recombines TRBV2 with TRBJ1-2; TRBD1 agrees at 9 bases. J lost 4 bases, V lost 3 bases, and 3 bases had no gene match. This CDR3 contains 14 residues. CDR1 is SNHLY, CDR2 FYNNEI, per germline.

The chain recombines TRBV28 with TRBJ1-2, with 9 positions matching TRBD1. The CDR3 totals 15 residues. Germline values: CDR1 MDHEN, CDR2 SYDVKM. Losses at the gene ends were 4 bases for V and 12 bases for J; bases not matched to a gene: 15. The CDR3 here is CASSWLGDRAPGDTF. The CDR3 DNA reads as TGTGCCAGCAGTTGGCTGGGGGACAGGGCGCCGGGCGACACCTTC.

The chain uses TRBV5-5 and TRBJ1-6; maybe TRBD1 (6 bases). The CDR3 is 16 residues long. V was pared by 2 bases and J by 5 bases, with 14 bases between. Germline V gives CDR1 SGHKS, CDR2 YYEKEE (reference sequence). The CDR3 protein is CASSFGQNFDNSPLHF. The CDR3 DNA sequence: TGTGCCAGCAGCTTCGGACAGAACTTTGATAATTCACCCCTCCACTTT.

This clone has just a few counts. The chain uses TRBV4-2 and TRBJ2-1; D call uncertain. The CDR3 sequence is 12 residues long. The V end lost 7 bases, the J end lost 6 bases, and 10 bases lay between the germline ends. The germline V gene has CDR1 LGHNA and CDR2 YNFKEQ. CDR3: CASMGVINEQFF. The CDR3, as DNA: TGTGCCAGCATGGGCGTCATCAATGAGCAGTTCTTC.

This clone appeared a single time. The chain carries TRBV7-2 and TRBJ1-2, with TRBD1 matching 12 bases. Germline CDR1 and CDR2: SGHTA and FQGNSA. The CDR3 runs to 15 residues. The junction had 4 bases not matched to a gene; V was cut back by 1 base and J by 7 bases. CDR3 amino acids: CASSLGGTGGGGYTF. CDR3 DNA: TGTGCCAGCAGCTTAGGCGGGACAGGGGGCGGTGGCTACACCTTC.

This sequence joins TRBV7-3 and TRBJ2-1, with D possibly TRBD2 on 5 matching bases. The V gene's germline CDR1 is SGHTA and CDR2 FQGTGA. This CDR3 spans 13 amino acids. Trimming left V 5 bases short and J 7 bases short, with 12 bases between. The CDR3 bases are TGTGCCAGCAGCCTTGCGCCGGGAAATGAGCAGTTCTTC. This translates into CASSLAPGNEQFF. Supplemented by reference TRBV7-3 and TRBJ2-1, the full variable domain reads GAGVSQTPSNKVTEKGKYVELRCDPISGHTALYWYRQSLGQGPEFLIYFQGTGAADDSGLPNDRFFAVRPEGSVSTLKIQRTERGDSAVYLCASSLAPGNEQFFGPGTRLTVL.

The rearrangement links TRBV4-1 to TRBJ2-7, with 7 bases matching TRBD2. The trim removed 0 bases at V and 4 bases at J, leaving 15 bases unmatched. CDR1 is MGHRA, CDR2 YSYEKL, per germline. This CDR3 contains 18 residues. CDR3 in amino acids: CASSQEFPVREGIYEQYF. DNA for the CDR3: TGCGCCAGCAGCCAAGAGTTTCCGGTCAGGGAGGGGATTTACGAGCAGTACTTC.

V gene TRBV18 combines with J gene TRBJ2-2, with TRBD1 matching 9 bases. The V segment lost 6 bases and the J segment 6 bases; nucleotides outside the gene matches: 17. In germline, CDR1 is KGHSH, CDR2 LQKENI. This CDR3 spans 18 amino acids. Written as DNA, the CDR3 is TGTGCCAGCTCTCTCCAAGGGACAGGGATCAGGTCTGCCGGGGAGCTGTTTTTT. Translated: CASSLQGTGIRSAGELFF.

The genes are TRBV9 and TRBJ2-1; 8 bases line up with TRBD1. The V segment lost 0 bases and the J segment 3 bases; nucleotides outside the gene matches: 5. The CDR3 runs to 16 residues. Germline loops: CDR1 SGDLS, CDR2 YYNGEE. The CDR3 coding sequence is TGTGCCAGCAGCGTAGAGGGACAGGCTAACTACAATGAGCAGTTCTTC. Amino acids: CASSVEGQANYNEQFF.

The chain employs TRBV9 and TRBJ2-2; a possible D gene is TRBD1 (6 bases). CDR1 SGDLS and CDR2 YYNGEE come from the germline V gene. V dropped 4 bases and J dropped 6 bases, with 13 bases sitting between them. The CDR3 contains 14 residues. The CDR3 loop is CASSPYRAPGELFF. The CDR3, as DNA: TGTGCCAGCAGCCCCTACAGGGCCCCCGGGGAGCTGTTTTTT. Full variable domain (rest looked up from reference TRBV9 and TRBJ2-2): DSGVTQTPKHLITATGQRVTLRCSPRSGDLSVYWYQQSLDQGLQFLIQYYNGEERAKGNILERFSAQQFPDLHSELNLSSLELGDSALYFCASSPYRAPGELFFGEGSRLTVL.

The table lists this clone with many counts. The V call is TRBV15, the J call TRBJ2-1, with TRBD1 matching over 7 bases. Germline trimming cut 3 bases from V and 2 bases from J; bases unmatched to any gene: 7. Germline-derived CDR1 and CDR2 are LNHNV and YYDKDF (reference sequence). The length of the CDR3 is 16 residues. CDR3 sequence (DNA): TGTGCCACCAGCAGGGGGAGACAGGGCCCCTACAATGAGCAGTTCTTC. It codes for CATSRGRQGPYNEQFF. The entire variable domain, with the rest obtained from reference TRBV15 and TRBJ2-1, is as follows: DAMVIQNPRYQVTQFGKPVTLSCSQTLNHNVMYWYQQKSSQAPKLLFHYYDKDFNNEADTPDNFQSRRPNTSFCFLDIRSPGLGDTAMYLCATSRGRQGPYNEQFFGPGTRLTVL.

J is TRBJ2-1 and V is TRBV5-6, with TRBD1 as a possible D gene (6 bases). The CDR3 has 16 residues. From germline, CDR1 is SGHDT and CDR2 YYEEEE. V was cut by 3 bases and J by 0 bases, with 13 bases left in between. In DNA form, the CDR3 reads TGTGCCAGCAGCTGGGAGCGGACAGCCTCCTACAATGAGCAGTTCTTC. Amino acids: CASSWERTASYNEQFF.

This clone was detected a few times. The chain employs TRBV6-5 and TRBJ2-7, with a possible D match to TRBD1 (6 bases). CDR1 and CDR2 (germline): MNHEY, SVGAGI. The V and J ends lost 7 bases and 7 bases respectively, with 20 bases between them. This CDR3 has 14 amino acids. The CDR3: CASIRRGSLEEQYF. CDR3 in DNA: TGTGCCAGCATCCGAAGGGGGTCGCTTGAAGAGCAGTACTTC.

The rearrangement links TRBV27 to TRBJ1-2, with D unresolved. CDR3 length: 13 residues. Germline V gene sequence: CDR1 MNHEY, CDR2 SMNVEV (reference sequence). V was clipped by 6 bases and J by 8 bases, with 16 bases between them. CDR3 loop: CASSPLFAAGYTF. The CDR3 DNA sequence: TGTGCCAGCAGCCCCTTATTTGCCGCGGGCTACACCTTC.

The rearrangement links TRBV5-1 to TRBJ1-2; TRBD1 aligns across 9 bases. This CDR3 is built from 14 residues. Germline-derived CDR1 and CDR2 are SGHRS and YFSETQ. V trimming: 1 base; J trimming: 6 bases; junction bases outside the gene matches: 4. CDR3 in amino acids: CASSLTGGFDGYTF. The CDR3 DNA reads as TGCGCCAGCAGCTTGACAGGGGGCTTCGATGGCTACACCTTC.

The CDR3 nucleotides are TGTGCCAGCAGCTCGTTACACGGGGATCTGCACAATGAGCAGTTCTTC. This gives the protein CASSSLHGDLHNEQFF. This sequence joins TRBV5-6 and TRBJ2-1, with a tentative D call TRBD2 (5 bases). This CDR3 comprises 16 residues. V was trimmed by 3 bases and J by 5 bases, leaving 18 bases between them. Germline CDR1 is SGHDT and CDR2 is YYEEEE. The full variable domain, its missing parts supplied by reference TRBV5-6 and TRBJ2-1, is DAGVTQSPTHLIKTRGQQVTLRCSPKSGHDTVSWYQQALGQGPQFIFQYYEEEERQRGNFPDRFSGHQFPNYSSELNVNALLLGDSALYLCASSSLHGDLHNEQFFGPGTRLTVL.

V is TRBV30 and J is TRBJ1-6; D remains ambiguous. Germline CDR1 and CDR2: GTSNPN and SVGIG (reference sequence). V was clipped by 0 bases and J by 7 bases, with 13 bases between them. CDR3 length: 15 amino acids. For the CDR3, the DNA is TGTGCCTGGAGTGTGGACCGGGGTACCAATTCACCCCTCCACTTT. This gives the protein CAWSVDRGTNSPLHF.

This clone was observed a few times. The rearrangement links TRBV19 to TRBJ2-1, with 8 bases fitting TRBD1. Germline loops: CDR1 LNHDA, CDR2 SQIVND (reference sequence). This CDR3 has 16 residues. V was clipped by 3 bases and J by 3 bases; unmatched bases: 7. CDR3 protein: CASSIRQGLGYNEQFF. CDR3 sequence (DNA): TGTGCCAGTAGTATCCGACAGGGGTTGGGCTACAATGAGCAGTTCTTC.

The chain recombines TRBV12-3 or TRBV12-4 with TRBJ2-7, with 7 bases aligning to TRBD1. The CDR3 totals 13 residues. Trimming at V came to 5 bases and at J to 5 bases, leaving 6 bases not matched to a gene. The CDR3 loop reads CASSPDRVHEQYF. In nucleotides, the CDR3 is TGTGCCAGCAGTCCTGACAGGGTGCACGAGCAGTACTTC.

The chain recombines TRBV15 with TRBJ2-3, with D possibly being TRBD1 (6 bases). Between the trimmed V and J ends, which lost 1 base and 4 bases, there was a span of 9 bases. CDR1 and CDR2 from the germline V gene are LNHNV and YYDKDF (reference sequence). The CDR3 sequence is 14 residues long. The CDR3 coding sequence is TGTGCCACCAGCAGAGGGACAGTCTCAGATACGCAGTATTTT. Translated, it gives CATSRGTVSDTQYF.

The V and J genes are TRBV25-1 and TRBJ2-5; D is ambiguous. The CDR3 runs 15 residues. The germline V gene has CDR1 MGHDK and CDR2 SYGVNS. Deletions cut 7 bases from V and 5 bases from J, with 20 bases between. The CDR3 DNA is TGTGCCAGCACTCCCCTCGACGGAGCCGGGGAGACCCAGTACTTC. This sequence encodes CASTPLDGAGETQYF.